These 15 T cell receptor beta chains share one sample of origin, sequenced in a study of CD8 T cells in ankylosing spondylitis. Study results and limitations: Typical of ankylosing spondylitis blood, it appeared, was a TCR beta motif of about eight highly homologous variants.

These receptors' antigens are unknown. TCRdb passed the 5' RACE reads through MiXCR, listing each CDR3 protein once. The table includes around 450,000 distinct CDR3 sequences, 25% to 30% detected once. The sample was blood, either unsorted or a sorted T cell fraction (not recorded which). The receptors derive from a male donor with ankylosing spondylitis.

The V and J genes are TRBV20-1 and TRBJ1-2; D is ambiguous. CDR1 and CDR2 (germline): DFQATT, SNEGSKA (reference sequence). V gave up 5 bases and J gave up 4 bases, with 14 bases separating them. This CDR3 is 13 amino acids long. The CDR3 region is CSAAQGRSYGYTF. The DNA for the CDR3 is TGCAGTGCTGCCCAAGGGAGATCCTATGGCTACACCTTC.

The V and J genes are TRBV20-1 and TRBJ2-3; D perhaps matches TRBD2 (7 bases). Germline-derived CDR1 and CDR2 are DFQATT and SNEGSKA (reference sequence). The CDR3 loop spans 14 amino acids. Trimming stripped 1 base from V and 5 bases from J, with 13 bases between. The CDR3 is CSARVNREGDTQYF. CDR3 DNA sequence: TGCAGTGCTAGAGTGAACAGGGAGGGAGATACGCAGTATTTT.

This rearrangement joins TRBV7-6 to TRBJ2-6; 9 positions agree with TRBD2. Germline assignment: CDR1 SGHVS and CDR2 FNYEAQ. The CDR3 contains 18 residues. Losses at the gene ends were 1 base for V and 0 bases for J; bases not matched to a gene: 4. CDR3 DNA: TGTGCCAGCAGCTTAGGACTAGCGGTCCCCTCTGGGGCCAACGTCCTGACTTTC. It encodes CASSLGLAVPSGANVLTF.

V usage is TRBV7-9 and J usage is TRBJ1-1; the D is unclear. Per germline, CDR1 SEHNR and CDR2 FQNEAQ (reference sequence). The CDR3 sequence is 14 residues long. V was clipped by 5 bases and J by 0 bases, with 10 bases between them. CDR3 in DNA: TGTGCCAGCAGCGCGCCCCCCATGAACACTGAAGCTTTCTTT. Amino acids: CASSAPPMNTEAFF.

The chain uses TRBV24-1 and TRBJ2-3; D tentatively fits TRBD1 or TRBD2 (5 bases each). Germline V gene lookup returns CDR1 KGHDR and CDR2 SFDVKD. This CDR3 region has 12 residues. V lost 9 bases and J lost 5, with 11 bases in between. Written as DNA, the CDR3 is TGTGCCACCCGGGGCGCGGGAGATACGCAGTATTTT. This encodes CATRGAGDTQYF.

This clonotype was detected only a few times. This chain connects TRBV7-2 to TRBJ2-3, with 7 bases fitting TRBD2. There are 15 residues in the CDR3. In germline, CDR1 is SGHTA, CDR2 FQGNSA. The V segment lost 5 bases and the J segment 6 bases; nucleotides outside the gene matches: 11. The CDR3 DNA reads TGTGCCAGCAGCATTAGGGGAGGGAGGGATGATACGCAGTATTTT. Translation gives CASSIRGGRDDTQYF.

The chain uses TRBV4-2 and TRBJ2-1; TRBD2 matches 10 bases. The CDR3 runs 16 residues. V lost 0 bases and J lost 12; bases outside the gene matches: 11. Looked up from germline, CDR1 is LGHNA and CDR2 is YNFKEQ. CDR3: CASSQDAAGGPTVQFF. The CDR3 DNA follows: TGTGCCAGCAGCCAAGATGCAGCGGGAGGGCCGACGGTGCAGTTCTTC.

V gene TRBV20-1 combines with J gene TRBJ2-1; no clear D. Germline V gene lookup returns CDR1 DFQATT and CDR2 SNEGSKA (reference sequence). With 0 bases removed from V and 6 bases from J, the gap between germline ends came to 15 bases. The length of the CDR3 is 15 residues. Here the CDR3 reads CSARDVRLTGNEQFF. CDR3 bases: TGCAGTGCTAGAGATGTCCGCCTAACGGGCAATGAGCAGTTCTTC.

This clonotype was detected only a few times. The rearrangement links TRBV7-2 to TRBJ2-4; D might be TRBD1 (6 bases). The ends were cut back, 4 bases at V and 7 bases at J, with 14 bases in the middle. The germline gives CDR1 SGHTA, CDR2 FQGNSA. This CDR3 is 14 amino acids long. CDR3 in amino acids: CASSSTTQGNIQYF. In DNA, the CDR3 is TGTGCCAGCAGCTCCACGACACAGGGCAACATTCAGTACTTC.

The CDR3 DNA is TGTGCCAGCAGCTTGTGGACAGGGGAGAGTGGCTACACCTTC. Amino acids: CASSLWTGESGYTF. The chain is built from TRBV5-6 and TRBJ1-2; TRBD1 matches 9 bases. This CDR3 is built from 14 residues. The V and J ends lost 1 base and 7 bases, in that order; junction bases with no gene match: 5. Germline CDR1 reads SGHDT; CDR2 reads YYEEEE.

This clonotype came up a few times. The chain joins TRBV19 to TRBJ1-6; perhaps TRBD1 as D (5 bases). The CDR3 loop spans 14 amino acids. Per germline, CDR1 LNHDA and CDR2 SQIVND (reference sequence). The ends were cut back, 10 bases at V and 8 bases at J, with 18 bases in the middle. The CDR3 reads CATTVAGGDSPLHF. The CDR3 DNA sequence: TGTGCCACCACGGTGGCGGGGGGTGATTCACCCCTCCACTTT. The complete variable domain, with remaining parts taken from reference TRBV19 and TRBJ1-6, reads DGGITQSPKYLFRKEGQNVTLSCEQNLNHDAMYWYRQDPGQGLRLIYYSQIVNDFQKGDIAEGYSVSREKKESFPLTVTSAQKNPTAFYLCATTVAGGDSPLHFGNGTRLTVT.

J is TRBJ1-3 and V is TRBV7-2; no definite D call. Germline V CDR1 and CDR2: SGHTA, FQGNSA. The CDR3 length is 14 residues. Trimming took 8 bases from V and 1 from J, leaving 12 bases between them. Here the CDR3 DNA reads TGTGCCAGCCGCACCGCGATTTCTGGAAACACCATATATTTT. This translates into CASRTAISGNTIYF.

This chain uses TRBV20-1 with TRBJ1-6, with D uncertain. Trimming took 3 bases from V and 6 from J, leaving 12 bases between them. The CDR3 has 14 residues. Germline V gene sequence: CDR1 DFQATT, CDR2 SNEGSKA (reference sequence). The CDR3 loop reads CSASIQVANSPLHF. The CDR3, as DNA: TGCAGTGCTAGTATCCAGGTGGCTAATTCACCCCTCCACTTT.

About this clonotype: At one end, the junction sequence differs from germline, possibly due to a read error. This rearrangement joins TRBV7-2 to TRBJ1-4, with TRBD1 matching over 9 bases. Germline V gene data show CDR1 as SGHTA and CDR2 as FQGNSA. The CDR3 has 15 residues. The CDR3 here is CASNLQGAANEKLFF. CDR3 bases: TGTGCCAGCAACTTACAGGGGGCGGCTAATGAAAAACTGTTTTTT.

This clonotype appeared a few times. As DNA, the CDR3 is TGTGCCACCAGCAGAGATAGGTGGGGTAGCTTCTACGAGCAGTACTTC. It codes for CATSRDRWGSFYEQYF. This chain joins TRBV15 and TRBJ2-7; no reliable D call. The V end lost 0 bases, the J end lost 3 bases, and 15 bases lay between the germline ends. CDR1 is LNHNV, CDR2 YYDKDF, per germline (reference sequence). This CDR3 region has 16 residues.